These 3 T cell receptor beta chains originate from one sample sequenced in a study of CD8 T cells in Susac syndrome. After extraction with the RNeasy kit, about 0.5 to 1 ug of the RNA was reverse transcribed using random hexamers. TCRdb re-derived calls from the immunoSEQ multiplex PCR reads in MiXCR, one entry per CDR3 protein. The sample yields about 85,000 distinct CDR3 sequences, approximately 95% seen once. Sequenced material: CD8+ T cells from PBMCs. These receptors all come from a human donor with Susac syndrome.

The chain joins TRBV29-1 to TRBJ2-1, with D possibly being TRBD1 (6 bases). Germline loops: CDR1 SQVTM, CDR2 ANQGSEA. CDR3 size: 14 residues. V gave up 3 bases and J gave up 0 bases, with 9 bases separating them. The CDR3 sequence: CSVDGQSSYNEQFF. The CDR3 coding sequence is TGCAGCGTTGATGGACAGAGCTCCTACAATGAGCAGTTCTTC.

This clonotype was observed a single time. The J gene is TRBJ2-7, the V gene TRBV3-1, with D unclear. V was pared by 0 bases and J by 0 bases, with 9 bases between. The CDR3 totals 15 residues. Per the germline V gene, CDR1 is LGHDT and CDR2 is YNNKEL (reference sequence). For the CDR3, the DNA is TGTGCCAGCAGCCAAGATCCGGCAGCCTCCTACGAGCAGTACTTC. Its protein product is CASSQDPAASYEQYF.

V and J are TRBV20-1 and TRBJ1-5, with 8 bases that match TRBD1. CDR3 size: 15 residues. Unmatched junction bases numbered 4, after V lost 3 bases and J lost 0 bases. CDR1 and CDR2 from the germline V gene are DFQATT and SNEGSKA (reference sequence). The CDR3 loop reads CSARGGQDSNQPQHF. DNA for the CDR3: TGCAGTGCTAGGGGGGGACAGGATAGCAATCAGCCCCAGCATTTT.